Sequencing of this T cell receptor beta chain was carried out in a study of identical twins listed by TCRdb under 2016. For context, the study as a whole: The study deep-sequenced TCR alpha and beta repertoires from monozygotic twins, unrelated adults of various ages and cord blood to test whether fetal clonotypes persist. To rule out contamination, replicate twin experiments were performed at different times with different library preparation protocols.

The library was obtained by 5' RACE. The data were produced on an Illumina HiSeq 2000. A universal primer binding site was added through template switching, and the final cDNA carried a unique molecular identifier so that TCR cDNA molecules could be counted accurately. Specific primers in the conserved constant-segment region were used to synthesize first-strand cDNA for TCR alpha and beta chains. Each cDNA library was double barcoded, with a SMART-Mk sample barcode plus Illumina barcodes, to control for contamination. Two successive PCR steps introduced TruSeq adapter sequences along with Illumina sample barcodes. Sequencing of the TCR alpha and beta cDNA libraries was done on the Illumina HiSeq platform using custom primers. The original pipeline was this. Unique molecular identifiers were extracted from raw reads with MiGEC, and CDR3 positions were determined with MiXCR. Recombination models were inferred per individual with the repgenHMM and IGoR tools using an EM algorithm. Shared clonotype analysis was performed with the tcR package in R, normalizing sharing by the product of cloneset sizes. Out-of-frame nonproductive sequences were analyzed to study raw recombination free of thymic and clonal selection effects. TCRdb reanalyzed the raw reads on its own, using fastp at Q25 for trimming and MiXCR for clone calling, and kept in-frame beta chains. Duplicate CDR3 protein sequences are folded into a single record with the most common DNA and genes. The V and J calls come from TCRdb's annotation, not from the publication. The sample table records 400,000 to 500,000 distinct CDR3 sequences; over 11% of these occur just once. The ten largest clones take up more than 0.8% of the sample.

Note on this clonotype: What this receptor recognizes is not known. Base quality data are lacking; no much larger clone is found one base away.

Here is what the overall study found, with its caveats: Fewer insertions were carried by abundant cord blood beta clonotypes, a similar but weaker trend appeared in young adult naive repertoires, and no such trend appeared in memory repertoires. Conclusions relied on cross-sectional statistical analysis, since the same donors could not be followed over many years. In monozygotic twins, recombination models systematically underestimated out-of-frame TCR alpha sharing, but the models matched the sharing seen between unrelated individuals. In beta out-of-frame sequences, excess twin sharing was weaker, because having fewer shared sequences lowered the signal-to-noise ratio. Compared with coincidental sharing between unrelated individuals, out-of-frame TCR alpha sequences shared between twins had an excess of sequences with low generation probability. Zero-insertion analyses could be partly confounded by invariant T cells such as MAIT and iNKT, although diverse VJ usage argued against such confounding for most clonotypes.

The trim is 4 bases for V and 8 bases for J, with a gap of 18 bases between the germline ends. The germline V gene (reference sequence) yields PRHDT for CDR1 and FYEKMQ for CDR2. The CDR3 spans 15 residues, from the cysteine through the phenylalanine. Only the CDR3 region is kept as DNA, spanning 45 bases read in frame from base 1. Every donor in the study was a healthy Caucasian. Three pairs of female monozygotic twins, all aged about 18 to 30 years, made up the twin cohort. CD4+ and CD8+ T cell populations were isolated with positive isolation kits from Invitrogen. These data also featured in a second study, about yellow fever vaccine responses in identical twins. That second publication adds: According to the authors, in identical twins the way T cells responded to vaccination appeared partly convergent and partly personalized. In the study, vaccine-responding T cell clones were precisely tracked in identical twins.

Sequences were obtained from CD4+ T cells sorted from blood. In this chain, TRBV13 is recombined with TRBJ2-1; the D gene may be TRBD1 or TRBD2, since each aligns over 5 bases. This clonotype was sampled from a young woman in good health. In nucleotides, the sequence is TGTGCCAGCAGCTACGTTGACCGCCGGGGCGATGAGCAGTTCTTC. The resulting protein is CASSYVDRRGDEQFF.